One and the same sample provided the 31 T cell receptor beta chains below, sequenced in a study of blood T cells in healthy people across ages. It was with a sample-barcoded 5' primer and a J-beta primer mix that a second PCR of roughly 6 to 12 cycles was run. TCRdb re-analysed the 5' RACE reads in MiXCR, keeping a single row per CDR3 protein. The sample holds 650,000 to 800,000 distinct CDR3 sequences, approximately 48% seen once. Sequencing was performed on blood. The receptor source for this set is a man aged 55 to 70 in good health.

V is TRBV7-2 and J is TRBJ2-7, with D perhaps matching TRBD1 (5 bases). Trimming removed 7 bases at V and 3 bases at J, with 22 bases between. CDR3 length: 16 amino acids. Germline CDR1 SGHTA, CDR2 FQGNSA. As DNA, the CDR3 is TGTGCCAGCACCCCAAACGGTCCAGGGCTAAGCTACGAGCAGTACTTC. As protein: CASTPNGPGLSYEQYF.

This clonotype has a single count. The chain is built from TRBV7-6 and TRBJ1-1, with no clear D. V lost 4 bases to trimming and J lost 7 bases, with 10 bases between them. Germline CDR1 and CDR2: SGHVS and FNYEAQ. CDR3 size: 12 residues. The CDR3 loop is CASSSDGDEAFF. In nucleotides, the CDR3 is TGTGCCAGCAGCTCGGACGGAGATGAAGCTTTCTTT.

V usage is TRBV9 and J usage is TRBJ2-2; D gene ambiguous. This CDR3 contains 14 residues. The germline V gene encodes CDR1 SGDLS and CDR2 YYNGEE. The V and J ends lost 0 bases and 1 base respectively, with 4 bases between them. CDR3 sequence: CASSVARNTGELFF. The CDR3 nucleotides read TGTGCCAGCAGCGTAGCGAGGAACACCGGGGAGCTGTTTTTT.

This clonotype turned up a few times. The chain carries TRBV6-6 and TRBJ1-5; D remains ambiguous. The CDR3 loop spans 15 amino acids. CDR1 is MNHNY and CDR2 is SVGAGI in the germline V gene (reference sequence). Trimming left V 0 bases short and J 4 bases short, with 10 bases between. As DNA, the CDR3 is TGTGCCAGCAGTTACTCGATCCCCGAGAATCAGCCCCAGCATTTT. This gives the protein CASSYSIPENQPQHF.

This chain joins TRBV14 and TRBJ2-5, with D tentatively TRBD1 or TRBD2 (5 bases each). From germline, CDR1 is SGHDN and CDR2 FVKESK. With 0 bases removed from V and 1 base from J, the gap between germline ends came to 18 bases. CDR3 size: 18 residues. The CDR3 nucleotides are TGTGCCAGCAGCCAAGATTATGGGGGACGCTACTTCCAAGAGACCCAGTACTTC. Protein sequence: CASSQDYGGRYFQETQYF.

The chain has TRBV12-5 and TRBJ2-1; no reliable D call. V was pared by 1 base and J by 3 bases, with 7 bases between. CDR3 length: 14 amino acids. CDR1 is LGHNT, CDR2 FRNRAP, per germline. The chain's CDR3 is CASGLGTIYNEQFF. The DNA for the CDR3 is TGTGCTAGTGGTTTGGGAACAATCTACAATGAGCAGTTCTTC. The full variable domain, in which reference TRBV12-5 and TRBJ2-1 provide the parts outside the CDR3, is DARVTQTPRHKVTEMGQEVTMRCQPILGHNTVFWYRQTMMQGLELLAYFRNRAPLDDSGMPKDRFSAEMPDATLATLKIQPSEPRDSAVYFCASGLGTIYNEQFFGPGTRLTVL.

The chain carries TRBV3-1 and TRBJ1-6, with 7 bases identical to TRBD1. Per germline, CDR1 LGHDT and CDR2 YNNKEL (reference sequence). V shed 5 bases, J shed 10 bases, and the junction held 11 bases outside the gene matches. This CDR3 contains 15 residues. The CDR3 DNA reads TGTGCCAGCAGCTCGGGAAGGGGGCGCATCTCACCCCTCCACTTT. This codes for CASSSGRGRISPLHF.

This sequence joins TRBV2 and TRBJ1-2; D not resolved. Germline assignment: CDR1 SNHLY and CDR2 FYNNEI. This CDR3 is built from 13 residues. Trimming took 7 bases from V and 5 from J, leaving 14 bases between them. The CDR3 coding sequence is TGTGCCAGCAAGCCAGGCGATCTTTATGGCTACACCTTC. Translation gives CASKPGDLYGYTF.

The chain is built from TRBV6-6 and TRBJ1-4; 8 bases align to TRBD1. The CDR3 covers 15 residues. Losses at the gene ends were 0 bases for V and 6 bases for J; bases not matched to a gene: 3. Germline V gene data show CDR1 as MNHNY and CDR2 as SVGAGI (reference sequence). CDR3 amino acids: CASSYSDREYEKLFF. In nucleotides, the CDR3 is TGTGCCAGCAGTTACTCGGACAGGGAATATGAAAAACTGTTTTTT.

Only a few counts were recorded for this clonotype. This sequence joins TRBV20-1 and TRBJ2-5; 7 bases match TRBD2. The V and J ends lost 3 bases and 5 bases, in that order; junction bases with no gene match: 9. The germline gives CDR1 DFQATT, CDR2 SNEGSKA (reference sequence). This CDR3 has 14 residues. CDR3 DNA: TGCAGTGCTAGGGAGAGCGGGACTTGGGAGACCCAGTACTTC. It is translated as CSARESGTWETQYF.

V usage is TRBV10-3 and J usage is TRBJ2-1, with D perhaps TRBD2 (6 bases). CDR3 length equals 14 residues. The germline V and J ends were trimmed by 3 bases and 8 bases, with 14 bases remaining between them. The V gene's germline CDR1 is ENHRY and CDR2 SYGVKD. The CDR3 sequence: CAISDRGVRDEQFF. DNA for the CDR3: TGTGCCATCAGTGATCGCGGGGTGAGGGATGAGCAGTTCTTC.

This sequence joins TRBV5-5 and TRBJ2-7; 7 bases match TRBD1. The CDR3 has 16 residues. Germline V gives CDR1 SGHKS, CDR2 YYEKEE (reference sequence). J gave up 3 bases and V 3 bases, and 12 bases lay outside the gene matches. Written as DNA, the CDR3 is TGTGCCAGCAGCTCTCAAAACAGGGGCCCCTACTACGAGCAGTACTTC. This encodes CASSSQNRGPYYEQYF.

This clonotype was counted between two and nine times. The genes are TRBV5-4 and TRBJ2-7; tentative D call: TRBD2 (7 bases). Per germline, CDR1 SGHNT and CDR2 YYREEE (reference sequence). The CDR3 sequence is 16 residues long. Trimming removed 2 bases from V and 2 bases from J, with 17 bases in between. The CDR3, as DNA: TGTGCCAGCAGCTTTCGCTGGGGGGGGGCCGCCTACGAGCAGTACTTC. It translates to CASSFRWGGAAYEQYF.

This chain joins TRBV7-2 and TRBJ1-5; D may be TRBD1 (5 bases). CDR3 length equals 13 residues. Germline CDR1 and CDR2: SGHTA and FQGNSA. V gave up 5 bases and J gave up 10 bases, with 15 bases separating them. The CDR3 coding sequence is TGTGCCAGCAGCATAAACAGGCGTAATCCCCAGCATTTT. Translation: CASSINRRNPQHF.

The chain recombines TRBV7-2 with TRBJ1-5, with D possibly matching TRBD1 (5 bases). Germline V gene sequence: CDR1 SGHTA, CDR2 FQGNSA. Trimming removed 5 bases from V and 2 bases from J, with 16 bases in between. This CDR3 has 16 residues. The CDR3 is CASSPGQAGRNQPQHF. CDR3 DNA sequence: TGTGCCAGCAGCCCCGGACAAGCCGGGCGCAATCAGCCCCAGCATTTT.

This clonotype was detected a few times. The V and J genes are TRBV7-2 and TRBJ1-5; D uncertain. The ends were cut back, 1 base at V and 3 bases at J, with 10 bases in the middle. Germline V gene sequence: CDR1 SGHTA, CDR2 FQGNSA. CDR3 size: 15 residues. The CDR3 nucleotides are TGTGCCAGCAGCTTAGTATCACAGCCCAATCAGCCCCAGCATTTT. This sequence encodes CASSLVSQPNQPQHF.

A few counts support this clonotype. CDR3 sequence: CASSSTRRVGYEQYF. The CDR3 DNA sequence: TGTGCCAGCAGCTCTACCCGCCGAGTGGGCTACGAGCAGTACTTC. The genes are TRBV5-5 and TRBJ2-7; D call uncertain. The CDR3 covers 15 residues. Trimming pared 3 bases from V and 3 bases from J, leaving 16 bases between. Germline values: CDR1 SGHKS, CDR2 YYEKEE (reference sequence).

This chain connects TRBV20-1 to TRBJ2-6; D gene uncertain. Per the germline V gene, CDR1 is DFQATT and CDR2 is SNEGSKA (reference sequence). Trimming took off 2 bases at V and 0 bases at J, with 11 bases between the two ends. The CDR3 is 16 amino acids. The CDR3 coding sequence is TGCAGTGCTAGAAGTCCCAGGAGCTCTGGGGCCAACGTCCTGACTTTC. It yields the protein CSARSPRSSGANVLTF.

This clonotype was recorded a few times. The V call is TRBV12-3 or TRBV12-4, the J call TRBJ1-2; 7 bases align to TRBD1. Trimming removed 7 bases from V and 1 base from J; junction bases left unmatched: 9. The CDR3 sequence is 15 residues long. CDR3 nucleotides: TGTGCCAGCACCGTGGACAGGAGGGGTAACTATGGCTACACCTTC. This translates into CASTVDRRGNYGYTF.

The CDR3 sequence is CASAQVGYGYTF. The CDR3 DNA sequence: TGTGCCAGCGCACAGGTCGGCTATGGCTACACCTTC. J is TRBJ1-2 and V is TRBV7-9; tentative D call: TRBD1 (5 bases). V was pared by 8 bases and J by 4 bases, with 11 bases between. The CDR3 extends over 12 amino acids. CDR1 and CDR2 from the germline V gene are SEHNR and FQNEAQ (reference sequence).

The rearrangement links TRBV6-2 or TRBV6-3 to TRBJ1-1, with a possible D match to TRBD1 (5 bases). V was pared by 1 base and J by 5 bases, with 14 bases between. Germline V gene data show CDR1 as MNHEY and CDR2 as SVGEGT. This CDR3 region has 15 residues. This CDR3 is CASSYLRGMYTEAFF. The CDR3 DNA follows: TGTGCCAGCAGTTACTTAAGGGGCATGTATACTGAAGCTTTCTTT.

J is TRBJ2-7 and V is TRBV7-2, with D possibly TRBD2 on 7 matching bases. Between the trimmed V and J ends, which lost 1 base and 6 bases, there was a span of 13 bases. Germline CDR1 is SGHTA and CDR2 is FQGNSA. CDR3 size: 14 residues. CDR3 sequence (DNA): TGTGCCAGCAGCTTAGGGGCAGGGGAGGGCGAGCAGTACTTC. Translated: CASSLGAGEGEQYF.

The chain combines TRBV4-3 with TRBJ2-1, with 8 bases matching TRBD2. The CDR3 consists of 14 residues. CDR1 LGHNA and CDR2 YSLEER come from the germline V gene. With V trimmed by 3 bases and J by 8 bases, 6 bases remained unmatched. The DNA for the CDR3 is TGCGCCAGCAGCCAGTCGGGGGGGTTCGATGAGCAGTTCTTC. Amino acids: CASSQSGGFDEQFF.

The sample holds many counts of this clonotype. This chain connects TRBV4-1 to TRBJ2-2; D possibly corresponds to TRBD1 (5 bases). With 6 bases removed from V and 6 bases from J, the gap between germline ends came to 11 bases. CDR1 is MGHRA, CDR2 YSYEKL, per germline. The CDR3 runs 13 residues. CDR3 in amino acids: CASSSSGSGELFF. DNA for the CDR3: TGCGCCAGCAGTAGTTCAGGGTCCGGGGAGCTGTTTTTT.

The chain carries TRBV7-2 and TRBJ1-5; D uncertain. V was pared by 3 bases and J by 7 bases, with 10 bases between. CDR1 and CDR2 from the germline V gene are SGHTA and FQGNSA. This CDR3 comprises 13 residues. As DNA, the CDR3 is TGTGCCAGCAGCTTGACTTCAAAGCAGCCCCAGCATTTT. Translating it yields CASSLTSKQPQHF.

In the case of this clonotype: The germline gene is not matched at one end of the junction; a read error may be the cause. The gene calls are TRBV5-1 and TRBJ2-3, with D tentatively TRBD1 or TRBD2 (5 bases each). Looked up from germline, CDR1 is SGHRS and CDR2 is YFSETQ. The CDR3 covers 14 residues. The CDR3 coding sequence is TGCGCCAGCAGCCAAACAGGTACCCGGGATACGCGGTATTTT. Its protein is CASSQTGTRDTRYF.

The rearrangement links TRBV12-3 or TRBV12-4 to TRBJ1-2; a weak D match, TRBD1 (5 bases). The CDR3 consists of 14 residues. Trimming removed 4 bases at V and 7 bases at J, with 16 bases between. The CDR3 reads CASSYQGGGGGYTF. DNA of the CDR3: TGTGCCAGCAGTTACCAGGGTGGTGGAGGTGGCTACACCTTC.

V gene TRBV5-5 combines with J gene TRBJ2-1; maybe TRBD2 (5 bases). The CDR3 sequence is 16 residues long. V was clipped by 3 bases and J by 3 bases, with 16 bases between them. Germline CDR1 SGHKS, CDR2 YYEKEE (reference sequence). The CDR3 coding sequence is TGTGCCAGCAGCTACATCCCGGGAAAGGGCTACAATGAGCAGTTCTTC. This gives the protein CASSYIPGKGYNEQFF.

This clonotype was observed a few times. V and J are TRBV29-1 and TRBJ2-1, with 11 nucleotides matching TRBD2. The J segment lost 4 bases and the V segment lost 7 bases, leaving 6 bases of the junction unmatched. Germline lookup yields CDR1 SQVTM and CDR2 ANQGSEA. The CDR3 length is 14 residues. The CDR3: CSAPGLAEYNEQFF. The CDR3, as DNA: TGCAGCGCTCCGGGACTAGCGGAATACAATGAGCAGTTCTTC.

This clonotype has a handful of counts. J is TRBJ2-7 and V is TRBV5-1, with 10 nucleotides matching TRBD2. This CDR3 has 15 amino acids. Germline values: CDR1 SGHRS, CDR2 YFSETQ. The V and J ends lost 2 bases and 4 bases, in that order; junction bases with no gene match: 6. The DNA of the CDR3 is TGCGCCAGCAGCTTCCTAGCGGGGGCCTTATACGAGCAGTACTTC. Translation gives CASSFLAGALYEQYF.

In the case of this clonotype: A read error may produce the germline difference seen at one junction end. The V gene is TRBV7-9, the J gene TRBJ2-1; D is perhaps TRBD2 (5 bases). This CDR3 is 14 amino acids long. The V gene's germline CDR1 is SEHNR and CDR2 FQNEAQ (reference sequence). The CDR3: CACSGPRSYNEQFF. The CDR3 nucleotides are TGTGCCTGCAGCGGTCCCCGCTCCTACAATGAGCAGTTCTTC.